The 7 T cell receptor beta chains below were found in one sample sequenced in a study of blood T cell repertoires in COVID-19. The method was immunoSEQ multiplex PCR; TCRdb's version includes in-frame clones alone and lacks a portion of them. This table holds about 260,000 clones, around nine tenths found once. The material sequenced was peripheral blood. All receptors derive from a man aged 40-49 years with active or convalescent COVID-19.

The chain couples TRBV6-5 to TRBJ1-6; 8 bases match TRBD1. CDR1 is MNHEY and CDR2 is SVGAGI in the germline V gene. This CDR3 has 14 amino acids. The J segment lost 10 bases and the V segment lost 0 bases, leaving 2 bases of the junction unmatched. The CDR3 sequence: CASSYSRGLSPLHF. The CDR3 region has the DNA TGTGCCAGCAGTTACTCCAGGGGGCTGTCACCCCTCCACTTT.

This chain connects TRBV18 to TRBJ1-4, with no clear D. Germline lookup yields CDR1 KGHSH and CDR2 LQKENI. CDR3 size: 16 residues. Trimming removed 3 bases from V and 3 bases from J, with 14 bases in between. The CDR3 region has the DNA TGTGCCAGCTCACCTACAGCACAGTGGGCTAATGAAAAACTGTTTTTT. Translated, it gives CASSPTAQWANEKLFF.

The J gene is TRBJ2-2, the V gene TRBV5-5; maybe TRBD2 (5 bases). This CDR3 has 14 residues. Germline V CDR1 and CDR2: SGHKS, YYEKEE (reference sequence). V was shortened by 4 bases and J by 1 base, with 8 bases between the two germline ends. CDR3 loop: CASSGLMNTGELFF. The CDR3 DNA reads TGTGCCAGCAGCGGACTTATGAACACCGGGGAGCTGTTTTTT.

This clone was found a few times. V gene TRBV6-5 combines with J gene TRBJ1-1; 10 bases align to TRBD1. The V and J ends lost 8 bases and 3 bases, in that order; junction bases with no gene match: 6. The length of the CDR3 is 14 residues. Per germline, CDR1 MNHEY and CDR2 SVGAGI. In nucleotides, the CDR3 is TGTGCCAGCGTGACAGGGGGCGCCGACACTGAAGCTTTCTTT. It translates to CASVTGGADTEAFF.

This chain uses TRBV28 with TRBJ1-1; D possibly corresponds to TRBD1 (6 bases). V was shortened by 4 bases and J by 1 base, with 13 bases between the two germline ends. Germline CDR1 MDHEN, CDR2 SYDVKM. The CDR3 loop spans 15 amino acids. CDR3 bases: TGTGCCAGCAGTTCTTACAGGGTGGAGAACACTGAAGCTTTCTTT. Its protein is CASSSYRVENTEAFF. The full variable domain, in which reference TRBV28 and TRBJ1-1 provide the parts outside the CDR3, is DVKVTQSSRYLVKRTGEKVFLECVQDMDHENMFWYRQDPGLGLRLIYFSYDVKMKEKGDIPEGYSVSREKKERFSLILESASTNQTSMYLCASSSYRVENTEAFFGQGTRLTVV.

V is TRBV5-6 and J is TRBJ2-5, with TRBD2 matching 14 bases. V shed 3 bases, J shed 2 bases, and the junction held 3 bases outside the gene matches. Germline CDR1 and CDR2: SGHDT and YYEEEE. The CDR3 is made up of 16 amino acids. CDR3 sequence (DNA): TGTGCCAGCAGCTGGGGACTAGCGGGGGAACAAGAGACCCAGTACTTC. Protein sequence: CASSWGLAGEQETQYF.

The chain couples TRBV27 to TRBJ2-1, with 8 positions matching TRBD1. The J segment lost 3 bases and the V segment lost 6 bases, leaving 1 base of the junction unmatched. Germline CDR1 MNHEY, CDR2 SMNVEV (reference sequence). The CDR3 length is 13 residues. The CDR3 protein is CASRDRVYNEQFF. The CDR3 DNA reads as TGTGCCAGCAGGGACAGGGTCTACAATGAGCAGTTCTTC.